The 28 T cell receptor beta chains below all came from one sample that was sequenced in a study. Cells sorted as Tregs were CD4+, CD25+ and CD127-/low. Using its own MiXCR run on the 5' RACE reads, TCRdb lists one record per CDR3 protein. The repertoire holds 7,500 to 10,000 distinct CDR3 sequences, with more than 20% as singletons. Source material: Tregs sorted from blood. These TCRs come from a female donor with breast cancer.

This clonotype was seen ten or more times. The rearrangement uses TRBV12-5 and TRBJ2-1; possible D gene TRBD2, 5 bases. The CDR3 loop spans 12 amino acids. Germline values: CDR1 LGHNT, CDR2 FRNRAP. With 1 base removed from V and 9 bases from J, the gap between germline ends came to 7 bases. CDR3 DNA sequence: TGTGCTAGTGGTTTGGGCGGGCCTGAGCAGTTCTTC. It translates to CASGLGGPEQFF. The full variable domain, rest sourced from reference TRBV12-5 and TRBJ2-1, is DARVTQTPRHKVTEMGQEVTMRCQPILGHNTVFWYRQTMMQGLELLAYFRNRAPLDDSGMPKDRFSAEMPDATLATLKIQPSEPRDSAVYFCASGLGGPEQFFGPGTRLTVL.

The V gene is TRBV11-2, the J gene TRBJ2-3; 10 nucleotides line up with TRBD2. V lost 1 base and J lost 1; bases outside the gene matches: 2. The CDR3 is made up of 16 amino acids. The V gene's germline CDR1 is SGHAT and CDR2 FQNNGV. The CDR3 reads CASSLVAGGRTDTQYF. The CDR3 nucleotides are TGTGCCAGCAGCTTAGTAGCGGGGGGTCGCACAGATACGCAGTATTTT.

V gene TRBV6-5 combines with J gene TRBJ1-6, with TRBD1 matching over 8 bases. Germline assignment: CDR1 MNHEY and CDR2 SVGAGI. V was pared by 8 bases and J by 10 bases, with 7 bases of the junction left unmatched. CDR3 length: 13 amino acids. Here the CDR3 DNA reads TGTGCCAGCTACGGACAGGGCGAATCACCCCTCCACTTT. It specifies CASYGQGESPLHF.

The chain joins TRBV20-1 to TRBJ1-4; D may be TRBD1 (5 bases). CDR1 and CDR2 (germline): DFQATT, SNEGSKA (reference sequence). V lost 1 base, J lost 5 bases, and 14 bases lay in between. CDR3 length: 15 residues. Written as DNA, the CDR3 is TGCAGTGCTAGAGCCCCGACAGCTATGAATGAAAAACTGTTTTTT. This gives the protein CSARAPTAMNEKLFF.

This chain uses TRBV30 with TRBJ1-1; possible D gene TRBD1, 6 bases. Trimming removed 4 bases at V and 5 bases at J, with 23 bases between. This CDR3 contains 16 residues. Germline V CDR1 and CDR2: GTSNPN, SVGIG (reference sequence). CDR3 coding DNA: TGTGCCTGGATGAGGGGGAGACCGGGACTGGGGACTGAAGCTTTCTTT. Translating gives CAWMRGRPGLGTEAFF.

This clonotype counts as medium-sized (0.01 to 0.1%). The V gene is TRBV20-1, the J gene TRBJ2-1; 10 bases are a match to TRBD2. The germline V gene has CDR1 DFQATT and CDR2 SNEGSKA (reference sequence). The V gene end was trimmed by 5 bases and the J gene end by 0 bases; junction bases not matched to a gene: 7. This CDR3 is built from 16 residues. The CDR3 DNA sequence: TGCAGTGCTCCTTCTAGCGGGGGAAGCTCCTACAATGAGCAGTTCTTC. It yields the protein CSAPSSGGSSYNEQFF.

This clonotype is medium-sized. This rearrangement joins TRBV9 to TRBJ2-7; tentative D call: TRBD2 (6 bases). Trimming took off 2 bases at V and 5 bases at J, with 14 bases between the two ends. The CDR3 runs to 14 residues. Germline V gene sequence: CDR1 SGDLS, CDR2 YYNGEE. CDR3 nucleotides: TGTGCCAGCAGCGTGGGGGGAGCTCTGCACGAGCAGTACTTC. Encoded protein: CASSVGGALHEQYF. Together with reference TRBV9 and TRBJ2-7, the CDR3 gives the full variable domain: DSGVTQTPKHLITATGQRVTLRCSPRSGDLSVYWYQQSLDQGLQFLIQYYNGEERAKGNILERFSAQQFPDLHSELNLSSLELGDSALYFCASSVGGALHEQYFGPGTRLTVT.

This clonotype showed up many times. The chain has TRBV19 and TRBJ2-1; 8 bases are shared with TRBD2. V was clipped by 3 bases and J by 7 bases; unmatched bases: 8. This CDR3 region has 15 residues. CDR1 is LNHDA, CDR2 SQIVND, per germline (reference sequence). CDR3 in amino acids: CASSILAGPGNEQFF. In nucleotides, the CDR3 is TGTGCCAGTAGTATTTTAGCGGGGCCAGGGAATGAGCAGTTCTTC.

In this sample, this clonotype is medium-sized. The chain carries TRBV7-9 and TRBJ2-1; D perhaps matches TRBD2 (5 bases). Trimming removed 7 bases from V and 9 bases from J, with 16 bases in between. CDR1 is SEHNR, CDR2 FQNEAQ, per germline (reference sequence). The CDR3 extends over 13 amino acids. The CDR3 region has the DNA TGTGCCAGCAACTCGGCCGGGAATGTTGAGCAGTTCTTC. Translating gives CASNSAGNVEQFF. Based on the CDR3 plus reference TRBV7-9 and TRBJ2-1, the full variable domain is DTGVSQNPRHKITKRGQNVTFRCDPISEHNRLYWYRQTLGQGPEFLTYFQNEAQLEKSRLLSDRFSAERPKGSFSTLEIQRTEQGDSAMYLCASNSAGNVEQFFGPGTRLTVL.

This clonotype was seen just once. A much larger clone lies a single base off, so this may be a read error. This chain joins TRBV6-5 and TRBJ2-7; D is tentatively TRBD1 or TRBD2 (5 bases each). This CDR3 is built from 15 residues. The germline V gene has CDR1 MNHEY and CDR2 SVGAGI. Written as DNA, the CDR3 is TGTGCCAGCAGTGAAGAGGGATTCGGGACGGACGAGCGGTACTTC. Its protein is CASSEEGFGTDERYF.

The table lists this clonotype with many counts. J is TRBJ1-3 and V is TRBV12-3 or TRBV12-4, with D possibly being TRBD1 (5 bases). The CDR3 runs 15 residues. Deletions cut 6 bases from V and 4 bases from J, with 16 bases between. CDR3: CASRPGRSVGNTIYF. The CDR3 DNA reads TGTGCCAGCAGGCCGGGGCGATCAGTCGGAAACACCATATATTTT.

This clonotype is classed as medium-sized (0.01 to 0.1%). The chain carries TRBV7-9 and TRBJ2-7; the D is unclear. The V end was cut by 5 bases, the J end by 0 bases, with 8 bases between. This CDR3 comprises 13 residues. The germline V gene encodes CDR1 SEHNR and CDR2 FQNEAQ (reference sequence). This chain's CDR3 is CASSLSLSYEQYF. CDR3 bases: TGTGCCAGCAGCCTCTCGCTCTCCTACGAGCAGTACTTC.

In regard to this clonotype: One end of the junction does not line up with germline, which may come from a read error. The chain recombines TRBV12-5 with TRBJ2-2, with D tentatively TRBD1 or TRBD2 (5 bases each). Germline values: CDR1 LGHNT, CDR2 FRNRAP. The CDR3 runs to 16 residues. The CDR3 loop reads CASGLEDLGVTGELIF. The DNA of the CDR3 is TGCGCTAGTGGTTTGGAGGACTTAGGGGTGACCGGGGAGCTGATTTTT.

This clonotype was seen a handful of times. This chain links TRBV20-1 with TRBJ1-3; no clear D gene. There are 14 residues in the CDR3. Looked up from germline, CDR1 is DFQATT and CDR2 is SNEGSKA (reference sequence). V lost 5 bases, J lost 7 bases, and 18 bases lay in between. DNA of the CDR3: TGCAGTGCTCGGCGAAAGAGGGATGGGAACACCATATATTTT. Encoded protein: CSARRKRDGNTIYF.

The chain recombines TRBV19 with TRBJ1-5; tentatively, D is TRBD1 (5 bases). V lost 3 bases and J lost 7, with 10 bases in between. Germline loops: CDR1 LNHDA, CDR2 SQIVND (reference sequence). The CDR3 sequence is 13 residues long. CDR3 protein: CASSMGPRQPQHF. In DNA form, the CDR3 reads TGTGCCAGTAGTATGGGGCCGAGGCAGCCCCAGCATTTT.

This clonotype was counted between two and nine times. The rearrangement joins TRBV5-5 to TRBJ1-1, with no clear D. V was trimmed by 3 bases and J by 3 bases, leaving 15 bases between them. The CDR3 is 15 residues long. Germline V gene data show CDR1 as SGHKS and CDR2 as YYEKEE (reference sequence). The CDR3 DNA is TGTGCCAGCAGCTCCTATTTGAGGTCTGACACTGAAGCTTTCTTT. This sequence encodes CASSSYLRSDTEAFF.

About this clonotype itself: Germline and junction disagree at one end, which may indicate a read error. The chain is built from TRBV4-1 and TRBJ1-1; D is possibly TRBD1 (6 bases). This CDR3 is built from 15 residues. Germline V gene sequence: CDR1 MGHRA, CDR2 YSYEKL. The CDR3 loop is CANSHDSQGNTEAFF. In DNA, the CDR3 is TGCGCCAACAGCCACGACTCACAGGGTAACACTGAAGCCTTCTTT.

This clonotype was recorded many times. The rearrangement joins TRBV10-3 to TRBJ2-7; D call uncertain. V lost 10 bases, J lost 3 bases, and 22 bases lay in between. The CDR3 spans 15 residues. Germline CDR1 and CDR2: ENHRY and SYGVKD. In DNA form, the CDR3 reads TGTGCCACCTCGAAGTGGGCCGAGGTGGGCTACGAGCAGTACTTC. Translation: CATSKWAEVGYEQYF.

Judged by abundance, this clonotype is medium-sized. The rearrangement uses TRBV5-1 and TRBJ2-3; 10 bases are a match to TRBD2. Germline V CDR1 and CDR2: SGHRS, YFSETQ. V dropped 4 bases and J dropped 4; count of bases not matched to a gene: 9. The CDR3 consists of 16 residues. The CDR3 nucleotides read TGCGCCAGCAGCCCTGATAGCGGGGGGACAGCAGATACGCAGTATTTT. The encoded protein is CASSPDSGGTADTQYF.

There are many counts of this clonotype. This sequence joins TRBV5-1 and TRBJ2-5; no reliable D call. The CDR3 sequence is 13 residues long. V lost 4 bases and J 4 bases, leaving 11 bases between the germline ends. Germline values: CDR1 SGHRS, CDR2 YFSETQ. DNA for the CDR3: TGCGCCAGCAGCCCGACGAGAGGAGAGACCCAGTACTTC. Amino acid sequence: CASSPTRGETQYF.

This clonotype was detected a few times. CDR3 coding DNA: TGCGCCAGCAGCCAAAACCCCGGGACTAGCGGGAGCACAGATACGCAGTATTTT. Protein: CASSQNPGTSGSTDTQYF. This chain uses TRBV4-1 with TRBJ2-3; 12 bases are a match to TRBD2. The CDR3 contains 18 residues. The junction had 6 bases not matched to a gene; V was cut back by 2 bases and J by 0 bases. The germline V gene has CDR1 MGHRA and CDR2 YSYEKL.

Of note for this clonotype: A read error may be the cause here, since a much bigger clone is one base away. This sequence joins TRBV5-4 and TRBJ2-1, with 9 bases fitting TRBD2. Per germline, CDR1 SGHNT and CDR2 YYREEE (reference sequence). The CDR3 totals 14 residues. The CDR3 reads CASSSGSSYDEQFF. Written as DNA, the CDR3 is TGTGCCAGCAGTAGCGGGAGCTCCTACGATGAGCAGTTCTTC.

As for this clonotype: Lacking the conserved final phenylalanine or tryptophan, this CDR3 likely reflects a read error. Because the CDR3's place on the DNA is in doubt, the DNA is left out and the CDR3 is given as listed by TCRdb. The rearrangement joins TRBV4-2 to TRBJ2-7. Inclusive of both ends, the CDR3 amounts to 14 amino acids. Germline lookup yields CDR1 LGHNA and CDR2 YNFKEQ. The CDR3 is CASSQDSASYEQNL.

The table lists this clonotype with a few counts. The genes are TRBV24-1 and TRBJ2-1; D is perhaps TRBD2 (5 bases). The germline V and J ends were trimmed by 4 bases and 7 bases, with 10 bases remaining between them. Germline-derived CDR1 and CDR2 are KGHDR and SFDVKD. The CDR3 is made up of 13 amino acids. This CDR3 is CATSDGIGNEQFF. DNA of the CDR3: TGTGCCACCAGTGACGGGATTGGGAATGAGCAGTTCTTC.

This clonotype turned up a few times. The chain couples TRBV2 to TRBJ2-7; D gene unclear. This CDR3 comprises 13 residues. Trimming left V 7 bases short and J 5 bases short, with 15 bases between. In germline, CDR1 is SNHLY, CDR2 FYNNEI. This CDR3 reads CASKGSYPHEQYF. The CDR3 nucleotides are TGTGCCAGCAAAGGGTCTTACCCCCACGAGCAGTACTTC.

This sequence joins TRBV3-1 and TRBJ2-7, with D tentatively TRBD2 (7 bases). From germline, CDR1 is LGHDT and CDR2 YNNKEL (reference sequence). The CDR3 spans 14 residues. The V end was cut by 1 base, the J end by 2 bases, with 9 bases between. In DNA form, the CDR3 reads TGTGCCAGCAGCCAAGTGCGGGGGCCCTACGAGCAGTACTTC. It yields the protein CASSQVRGPYEQYF.

This clonotype was seen many times. The gene calls are TRBV5-1 and TRBJ1-3; 7 bases fit TRBD1. The germline V gene encodes CDR1 SGHRS and CDR2 YFSETQ. The CDR3 totals 15 residues. V was pared by 5 bases and J by 0 bases, with 5 bases of the junction left unmatched. CDR3: CASSRQGLSGNTIYF. CDR3 bases: TGCGCCAGCAGTCGACAGGGTCTCTCTGGAAACACCATATATTTT.

This clonotype was observed a single time. V gene TRBV7-2 combines with J gene TRBJ1-2; 9 bases map to TRBD1. CDR1 is SGHTA, CDR2 FQGNSA, per germline. The length of the CDR3 is 15 residues. V lost 5 bases, J lost 8 bases, and 12 bases stayed unmatched. The CDR3: CASSPGTGLTGGYTF. For the CDR3, the DNA is TGTGCCAGCAGCCCAGGGACAGGGCTGACTGGGGGCTACACCTTC.